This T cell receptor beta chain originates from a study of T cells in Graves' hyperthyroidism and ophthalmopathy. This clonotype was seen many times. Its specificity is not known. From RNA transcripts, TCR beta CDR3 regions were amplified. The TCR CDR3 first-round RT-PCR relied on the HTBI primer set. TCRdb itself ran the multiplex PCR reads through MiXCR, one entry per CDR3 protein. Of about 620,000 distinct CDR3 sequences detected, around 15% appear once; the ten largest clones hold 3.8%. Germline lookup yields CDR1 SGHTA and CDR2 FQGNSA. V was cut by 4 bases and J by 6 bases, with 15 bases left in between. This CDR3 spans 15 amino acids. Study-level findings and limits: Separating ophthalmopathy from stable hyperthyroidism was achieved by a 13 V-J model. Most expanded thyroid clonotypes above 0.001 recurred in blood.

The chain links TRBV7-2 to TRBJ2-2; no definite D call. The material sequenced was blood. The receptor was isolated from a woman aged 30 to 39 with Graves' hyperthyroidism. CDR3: CASSSRQGIAGELFF. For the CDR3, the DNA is TGTGCCAGCAGCTCGCGTCAAGGGATTGCCGGGGAGCTGTTTTTT. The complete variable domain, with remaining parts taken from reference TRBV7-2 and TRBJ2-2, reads GAGVSQSPSNKVTEKGKDVELRCDPISGHTALYWYRQSLGQGLEFLIYFQGNSAPDKSGLPSDRFSAERTGGSVSTLTIQRTQQEDSAVYLCASSSRQGIAGELFFGEGSRLTVL.